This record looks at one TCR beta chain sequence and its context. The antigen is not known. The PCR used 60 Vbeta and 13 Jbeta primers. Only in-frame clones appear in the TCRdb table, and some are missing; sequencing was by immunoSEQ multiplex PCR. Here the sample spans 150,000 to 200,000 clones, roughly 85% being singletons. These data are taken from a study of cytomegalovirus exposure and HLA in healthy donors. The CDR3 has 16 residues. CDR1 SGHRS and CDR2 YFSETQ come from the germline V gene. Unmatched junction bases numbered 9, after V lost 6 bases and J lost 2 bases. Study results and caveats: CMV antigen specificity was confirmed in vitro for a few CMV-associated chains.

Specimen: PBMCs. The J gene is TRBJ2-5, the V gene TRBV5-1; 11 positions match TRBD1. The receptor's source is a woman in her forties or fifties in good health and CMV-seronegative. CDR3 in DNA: TGCGCCAGCAACTTAGACGGGGACAGGGGGCAAGAGACCCAGTACTTC. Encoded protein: CASNLDGDRGQETQYF. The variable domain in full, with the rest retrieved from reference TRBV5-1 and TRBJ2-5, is KAGVTQTPRYLIKTRGQQVTLSCSPISGHRSVSWYQQTPGQGLQFLFEYFSETQRNKGNFPGRFSGRQFSNSRSEMNVSTLELGDSALYLCASNLDGDRGQETQYFGPGTRLLVL.